Presented here are 5 T cell receptor beta chains from one specimen sequenced in a study of blood T cells in healthy people across ages. The use of a sample-barcoded 5' primer and a J-beta primer mix characterized a second PCR of roughly 7 to 11 cycles. One entry per CDR3 protein, called by TCRdb with MiXCR from the 5' RACE reads. Seen here are 780,000 or so distinct CDR3 sequences, about 56% observed once, and the top ten hold around a quarter. The specimen was blood. The receptors here all came from a middle-aged man in good health.

This clonotype turned up a few times. The rearrangement uses TRBV18 and TRBJ2-5; a weak D match, TRBD2 (6 bases). In germline, CDR1 is KGHSH, CDR2 LQKENI. The CDR3 is 13 amino acids. Trimming shortened V by 3 bases and J by 5 bases, and 10 bases separated the two germline ends. The CDR3, as DNA: TGTGCCAGCTCACCCGGGGGAATGGAGACCCAGTACTTC. It yields the protein CASSPGGMETQYF.

The rearrangement uses TRBV7-3 and TRBJ2-3; tentative D call: TRBD2 (5 bases). V dropped 7 bases and J dropped 14 bases, with 22 bases sitting between them. The CDR3 length is 13 residues. The germline V gene has CDR1 SGHTA and CDR2 FQGTGA. This CDR3 reads CASNLPEAPRLYF. CDR3 DNA sequence: TGTGCCAGCAACTTGCCGGAGGCCCCGCGGTTGTATTTT.

V usage is TRBV7-3 and J usage is TRBJ2-1; no definite D call. In germline, CDR1 is SGHTA, CDR2 FQGTGA. V lost 4 bases, J lost 10 bases, and 14 bases lay in between. The CDR3 is 13 amino acids. The CDR3 DNA sequence: TGTGCCAGCAGCTCCCAGCGAGACATGGAGCAGTTCTTC. Translated, it gives CASSSQRDMEQFF.

This clonotype has a handful of counts. This rearrangement joins TRBV11-2 to TRBJ2-5; the D gene is possibly TRBD2 (5 bases). The germline gives CDR1 SGHAT, CDR2 FQNNGV. There are 18 residues in the CDR3. Deletions cut 5 bases from V and 2 bases from J, with 24 bases between. The CDR3 DNA sequence: TGTGCCAGCAGCACACGGGTAGCGAGGTGGGGTCAGCAAGAGACCCAGTACTTC. Translating gives CASSTRVARWGQQETQYF.

The V call is TRBV13, the J call TRBJ1-2; possibly TRBD1 for D (6 bases). Germline CDR1 is PRHDT and CDR2 is FYEKMQ (reference sequence). The V gene lost 0 bases and the J gene lost 3 bases, with 11 bases spanning the gap. This CDR3 comprises 15 residues. CDR3 sequence: CASSLGTGPYYGYTF. The CDR3, as DNA: TGTGCCAGCAGCTTAGGGACAGGCCCTTACTATGGCTACACCTTC.